This record covers a single T cell receptor beta chain. With 60 Vbeta and 13 Jbeta primers, the PCR was carried out. Profiled with immunoSEQ multiplex PCR; TCRdb holds only in-frame clones, not every one. Of about 140,000 clones in the sample, roughly 70% were seen once. The entry originates in a study of cytomegalovirus exposure and HLA in healthy donors. The CDR3 has 15 residues. Germline CDR1 is SGDLS and CDR2 is YYNGEE. V gave up 0 bases and J gave up 1 base, with 10 bases separating them. The TCR comes from a man in his forties or fifties in good health and CMV-seronegative. What was sequenced was PBMCs. This chain uses TRBV9 with TRBJ1-1; no clear D. The CDR3 DNA reads as TGTGCCAGCAGCGTAGACGAAAGCCCGAACACTGAAGCTTTCTTT. This translates into CASSVDESPNTEAFF. The entire variable domain, with the rest obtained from reference TRBV9 and TRBJ1-1, is as follows: DSGVTQTPKHLITATGQRVTLRCSPRSGDLSVYWYQQSLDQGLQFLIQYYNGEERAKGNILERFSAQQFPDLHSELNLSSLELGDSALYFCASSVDESPNTEAFFGQGTRLTVV.